The source of this T cell receptor beta chain is a study of blood T cell repertoires in COVID-19. Looking at the study overall: Samples of COVID-19 (acute and convalescent) were obtained from the United States, Italy and Spain.

Sequencing used immunoSEQ multiplex PCR; TCRdb keeps in-frame clones, though not all of them. Of under 350,000 clones in the sample, less than 90% were seen once. The CDR3 is 12 amino acids. Germline V gene lookup returns CDR1 SNHLY and CDR2 FYNNEI. Trimming stripped 6 bases from V and 12 bases from J, with 16 bases between. This chain joins TRBV2 and TRBJ2-3; D is possibly TRBD2 (5 bases). The sequence derives from a human donor in a cohort sampled during active COVID-19. Sequenced sample: peripheral blood. CDR3 nucleotides: TGTGCCAGCAGGCAGGATCGGGGAGCTCAGTATTTT. This sequence encodes CASRQDRGAQYF.